This T cell receptor beta chain was sequenced during a study of neurological immune-mediated disorders. Study at large: There were roughly 34 multiple sclerosis patients. Of these, approximately 31 had relapsing-remitting MS and 3 had secondary progressive MS. Study results and caveats: Grouping of repertoires by phylogeny put those of 18 of 34 multiple sclerosis patients into a single related-CDR3 cluster, a possible signature. There was no clinical or MRI feature that was associated with the multiple sclerosis repertoire cluster.

CDR3 size: 15 residues. V lost 2 bases and J lost 4, with 16 bases in between. Germline V gene data show CDR1 as SGHKS and CDR2 as YYEKEE (reference sequence). Unsorted libraries were derived from 2 million PBMCs stored at -80 C. In its sample, this clonotype was seen a few times. Antigen unknown. A single record per CDR3 protein comes from TCRdb applying MiXCR to the 5' RACE reads. The table lists about 50,000 distinct CDR3 sequences, around 3.5% of them singletons, with 5.9% in the top ten. The chain joins TRBV5-5 to TRBJ2-7, with D possibly TRBD2 on 7 matching bases. The receptor was derived from a middle-aged man with multiple sclerosis. Sequencing was carried out using PBMCs. CDR3 sequence: CASSFGGAGPYEQYF. In DNA, the CDR3 is TGTGCCAGCAGCTTTGGGGGGGCCGGACCATACGAGCAGTACTTC. Supplemented by reference TRBV5-5 and TRBJ2-7, the full variable domain reads DAGVTQSPTHLIKTRGQQVTLRCSPISGHKSVSWYQQVLGQGPQFIFQYYEKEERGRGNFPDRFSARQFPNYSSELNVNALLLGDSALYLCASSFGGAGPYEQYFGPGTRLTVT.